This TCR beta chain stems from a study of vaccination and CD4 T cells after COVID-19. Overall study context: Overlapping spike peptides served as the stimulus for the cells. These peptides came from SARS-CoV-2 and from the common cold coronaviruses HCoV-NL63, HCoV-OC43 and HCoV-229E.

Treatment given: approximately nine-day PBMC culture with coronavirus spike peptide pools or control peptides (ViraFEST assay). With the Oncomine TCR Beta short-read assay, DNA from cultured CD4+ T cells was sequenced. TCRdb independently ran MiXCR on the PCR reads; one entry per CDR3 protein. The sample has around 15,000 distinct CDR3 sequences, about two fifths seen once. This clonotype appeared once. Its target is unknown. An end of the junction does not agree with germline; a read error may underlie this. Sequences were derived from CD4+ T cells from blood, cultured in vitro, sampled before SARS-CoV-2 vaccination. This sequence was found in a human donor who had recovered from COVID-19.

This chain's CDR3 is CASSRQRGQGQEAQYF. The DNA for the CDR3 is TGTGCCAGCAGCCGCCAGAGGGGACAGGGCCAAGAGGCCCAGTACTTC. The chain joins TRBV7-2 to TRBJ2-5; 9 nucleotides agree with TRBD1. The CDR3 totals 16 residues. In germline, CDR1 is SGHTA, CDR2 FQGNSA.